This is a list of T cell receptor beta chains from one sample in a study of early T cells in non-severe SARS-CoV-2 infection. TCRdb redid the calling of the 5' RACE reads with MiXCR, one entry per CDR3 protein. Counted here are fewer than 45,000 distinct CDR3 sequences, 5.8% occurring once; the ten biggest clones make up 7.6%. The material sequenced was whole blood. The receptors stem from an adult who was a healthcare worker with PCR-confirmed SARS-CoV-2 infection or an uninfected control (not recorded which). CDR3s include the opening cysteine and the closing phenylalanine or tryptophan. The order of the fields is V gene, CDR3 protein.

>TRBV6-1
CASSELLSSYEQYF
>TRBV7-2
CASSSPYKSQPYEQYF
>TRBV18
CASSPGETQYF
>TRBV4-1
CASSQADSATDPIYEQYF
>TRBV12-3/TRBV12-4
CASSFQSSPRLQPQHF
>TRBV12-3/TRBV12-4
CASSFKTGADGYTF
>TRBV5-1
CASSLAGSEETQYF
>TRBV10-3
CAISGFPGQGQETQYF
>TRBV7-9
CASSSRTSVNTDTQYF
>TRBV20-1
CSAQTDYEQYF
>TRBV7-2
CASSRDRVGTGELFF
>TRBV7-6
CASSFSSGGKLETQYF
>TRBV20-1
CSAWHGTAAYEQYF
>TRBV6-6
CASSQGQGINGYTF
>TRBV19
CASSGQGGTEAFF
>TRBV11-2
CASMASDFPETQYF
>TRBV11-1
CASTYSGGITEAFF
>TRBV30
CAWGQGNTEAFF
>TRBV18
CASSPQDVALRNTEAFF
>TRBV5-5
CASSQITLSITDTQYF
>TRBV6-6
CASSYGARNTGELFF
>TRBV4-3
CASSQGTVTDTQYF
>TRBV2
CAIKGGEQYF
>TRBV6-2/TRBV6-3
CASYLRAQNTEAFF
>TRBV6-1
CASRLTRSSYNEQFF
>TRBV18
CASSPPGLGEQYF
>TRBV2
CASSSQGAFQPQHF
>TRBV5-4
CASSHPDTDTQYF
>TRBV10-3
CAISANGGETQYF
>TRBV30
CAWSVLEDTGELFF
>TRBV5-1
CASSLVALSEAFF
>TRBV20-1
CSAREGLLENQPQHF
>TRBV9
CASSVRHSGDTQYF
>TRBV6-6
CASSYSPGPDLSGNTIYF
>TRBV18
CASSPDRAGANVLTF
>TRBV20-1
CSAPNPHRADTQYF
>TRBV5-4
CASRPPGRSTDTQYF
>TRBV5-1
CASSWTAGMSSYEQYF
>TRBV21-1
CASSKTADRVSYEQYF
>TRBV20-1
CSASGGAANYGYTF
>TRBV6-6
CASRTQGQKGNTIYF